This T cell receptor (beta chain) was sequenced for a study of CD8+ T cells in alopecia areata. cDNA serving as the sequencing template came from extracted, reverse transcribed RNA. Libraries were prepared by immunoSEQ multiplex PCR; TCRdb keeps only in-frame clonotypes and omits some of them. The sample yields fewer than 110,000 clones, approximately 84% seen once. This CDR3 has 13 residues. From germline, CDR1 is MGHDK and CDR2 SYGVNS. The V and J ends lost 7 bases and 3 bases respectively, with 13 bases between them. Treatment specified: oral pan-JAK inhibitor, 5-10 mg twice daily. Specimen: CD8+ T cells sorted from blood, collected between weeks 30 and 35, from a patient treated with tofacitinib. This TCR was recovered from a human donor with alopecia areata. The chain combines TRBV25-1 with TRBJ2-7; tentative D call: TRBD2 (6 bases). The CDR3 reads CASTKAGYYEQYF. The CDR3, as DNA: TGTGCCAGCACCAAGGCGGGATACTACGAGCAGTACTTC.